What follows are 7 T cell receptor beta chains derived from one specimen sequenced in a study of cytomegalovirus exposure and HLA in healthy donors. Sequenced by immunoSEQ multiplex PCR; TCRdb stores in-frame clones only, minus some. The table includes around 54,000 clones, roughly 87% detected once. Sequenced input: PBMCs. The source of these receptors is a woman aged 18-35 years in good health and CMV-seropositive.

As DNA, the CDR3 is TGTGCCAGCAGTGAAGAAGTTCAGGGTTTGGGGACCGGGGAGCTGTTTTTT. Translating it yields CASSEEVQGLGTGELFF. V and J are TRBV6-1 and TRBJ2-2; tentatively, D is TRBD1 (5 bases). The CDR3 consists of 17 residues. CDR1 and CDR2 from the germline V gene are MNHNS and SASEGT. V gave up 1 base and J gave up 5 bases, with 17 bases separating them.

The chain carries TRBV18 and TRBJ2-3, with 16 bases matching TRBD2. V gave up 4 bases and J gave up 2 bases; unmatched junction bases: 9. This CDR3 spans 19 amino acids. Germline CDR1 and CDR2: KGHSH and LQKENI. The CDR3 DNA reads as TGTGCCAGCTCACAACTGGGACTAGCGGGGGGGCCGAACACAGATACGCAGTATTTT. It codes for CASSQLGLAGGPNTDTQYF.

The chain couples TRBV18 to TRBJ2-7, with 7 bases aligning to TRBD2. CDR3 length equals 14 residues. J gave up 7 bases and V 8 bases, and 14 bases lay outside the gene matches. Germline loops: CDR1 KGHSH, CDR2 LQKENI. The DNA for the CDR3 is TGTGCCAGCGCAGAACTAGCGACCTCTGGGGAGCAGTACTTC. Amino acid sequence: CASAELATSGEQYF.

J is TRBJ2-7 and V is TRBV4-2; TRBD1 is a possible D gene (7 bases). Trimming removed 1 base from V and 0 bases from J, with 13 bases in between. Germline values: CDR1 LGHNA, CDR2 YNFKEQ. The CDR3 consists of 16 residues. In DNA, the CDR3 is TGTGCCAGCAGCCAAGGTTGGGGGGACAGCTCCTACGAGCAGTACTTC. The encoded protein is CASSQGWGDSSYEQYF.

The chain couples TRBV15 to TRBJ1-1; tentatively, D is TRBD1 (5 bases). The V end was cut by 0 bases, the J end by 6 bases, with 11 bases between. The CDR3 extends over 14 amino acids. The germline CDR1 and CDR2 sequences are LNHNV and YYDKDF (reference sequence). As DNA, the CDR3 is TGTGCCACCAGCAGAGACCGCAGGGCGGCTGAAGCTTTCTTT. As protein: CATSRDRRAAEAFF.

The chain employs TRBV7-3 and TRBJ1-1, with D hard to call. CDR3 length: 15 amino acids. Germline loops: CDR1 SGHTA, CDR2 FQGTGA. V lost 5 bases and J lost 2, with 15 bases in between. The CDR3 is CASSPPPGFNTEAFF. The CDR3, as DNA: TGTGCCAGCAGCCCCCCCCCGGGTTTCAACACTGAAGCTTTCTTT. The full variable domain, rest sourced from reference TRBV7-3 and TRBJ1-1, is GAGVSQTPSNKVTEKGKYVELRCDPISGHTALYWYRQSLGQGPEFLIYFQGTGAADDSGLPNDRFFAVRPEGSVSTLKIQRTERGDSAVYLCASSPPPGFNTEAFFGQGTRLTVV.

This chain joins TRBV5-4 and TRBJ1-3; tentative D call: TRBD1 (6 bases). Trimming removed 1 base from V and 8 bases from J, with 13 bases in between. This CDR3 is 14 amino acids long. Germline V lookup: CDR1 SGHNT, CDR2 YYREEE (reference sequence). CDR3 sequence: CASSLKAQGYTIYF. CDR3 nucleotide sequence: TGTGCCAGCAGCTTGAAGGCACAGGGATACACCATATATTTT.